The clone carrying this T cell receptor (beta chain) has only a few counts. These data belong to a study of T-cell reconstitution after alpha-beta-depleted transplantation in children. As it was prepared, the TCRbeta library received unique molecular identifiers. TCRdb reprocessed the PCR reads with MiXCR, giving one entry per CDR3 protein. The sample has about 610,000 distinct CDR3 sequences; about 11% are singletons. V lost 5 bases and J 5 bases, leaving 12 bases between the germline ends. Germline V gene lookup returns CDR1 SGHVS and CDR2 FQNEAQ. The CDR3 extends over 13 amino acids. The specimen comprised PBMCs from the stem cell graft donor, sampled from the stem cell graft. The V and J genes are TRBV7-8 and TRBJ1-1; no clear D. The origin of this receptor is a human donor who donated a stem cell graft to a child with acute myeloid leukemia. The CDR3 DNA is TGTGCCAGCAGCCGAACGTCAGAGACTGAAGCTTTCTTT. Amino acids: CASSRTSETEAFF.